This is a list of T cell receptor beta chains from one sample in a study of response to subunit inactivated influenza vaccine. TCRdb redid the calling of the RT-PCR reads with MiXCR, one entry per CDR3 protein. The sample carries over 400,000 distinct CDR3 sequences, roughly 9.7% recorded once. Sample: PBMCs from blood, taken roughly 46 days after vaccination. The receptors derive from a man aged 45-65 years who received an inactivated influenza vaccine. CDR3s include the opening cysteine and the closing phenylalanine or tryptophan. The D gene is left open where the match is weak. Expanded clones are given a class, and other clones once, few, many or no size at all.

cdr3_nt: TGTGCCATCAGTGAAGGCACAGATACGCAGTATTTT
cdr3_aa: CAISEGTDTQYF
cdr3_length: 12
j_call: TRBJ2-3
clone_size: many
d_call: NA
v_call: TRBV10-3

cdr3_nt: TGTGCCAGCAGCAAACCAAGGACGAACACCGGGGAGCTGTTTTTT
cdr3_aa: CASSKPRTNTGELFF
cdr3_length: 15
j_call: TRBJ2-2
clone_size: few
d_call: NA
v_call: TRBV5-6

cdr3_nt: TGTGCCAGCAGCTCCCCCCGGACCCAAGAGACCCAGTACTTC
cdr3_aa: CASSSPRTQETQYF
cdr3_length: 14
j_call: TRBJ2-5
clone_size: NA
d_call: NA
v_call: TRBV5-4

cdr3_nt: TGTGCCAGCAGCCAAATCTCAACAGGACTCGACTACGAGCAGTACTTC
cdr3_aa: CASSQISTGLDYEQYF
cdr3_length: 16
j_call: TRBJ2-7
clone_size: NA
d_call: NA
v_call: TRBV3-1

cdr3_nt: TGTGCCAGCAGCTTGGGAGGGGGGGCCCTCTACGAGCAGTACTTC
cdr3_aa: CASSLGGGALYEQYF
cdr3_length: 15
j_call: TRBJ2-7
clone_size: many
d_call: NA
v_call: TRBV5-5

cdr3_nt: TGTGCCAGCTCATCCTTACTAGCGGGTACCTACGAGCAGTACTTC
cdr3_aa: CASSSLLAGTYEQYF
cdr3_length: 15
j_call: TRBJ2-7
clone_size: NA
d_call: TRBD2
v_call: TRBV18

cdr3_nt: TGTGCCAGCTCACGAGACAGCCACTCTGGGGCCAACGTCCTGACTTTC
cdr3_aa: CASSRDSHSGANVLTF
cdr3_length: 16
j_call: TRBJ2-6
clone_size: NA
d_call: NA
v_call: TRBV18

cdr3_nt: TGCGCCAGCAGTGAGTCAGCCCTTCAGTCACCCCTCCACTTT
cdr3_aa: CASSESALQSPLHF
cdr3_length: 14
j_call: TRBJ1-6
clone_size: many
d_call: NA
v_call: TRBV10-2

cdr3_nt: TGCGCCAGCAGCTTGAGCTCTATGACAGGCCAACAAGAGACCCAGTACTTC
cdr3_aa: CASSLSSMTGQQETQYF
cdr3_length: 17
j_call: TRBJ2-5
clone_size: NA
d_call: NA
v_call: TRBV5-1

cdr3_nt: TGTGCCAGCAGGGGAACAGCTAGCAATCAGCCCCAGCATTTT
cdr3_aa: CASRGTASNQPQHF
cdr3_length: 14
j_call: TRBJ1-5
clone_size: few
d_call: NA
v_call: TRBV6-2/TRBV6-3

cdr3_nt: TGCAGCGTTAAGGAGGGGGCGGAATTCTACGAGCAGTACTTC
cdr3_aa: CSVKEGAEFYEQYF
cdr3_length: 14
j_call: TRBJ2-7
clone_size: NA
d_call: NA
v_call: TRBV29-1

cdr3_nt: TGTGCCAGCAGCAATACTAGCGGGAGCTACAATGAGCAGTTCTTC
cdr3_aa: CASSNTSGSYNEQFF
cdr3_length: 15
j_call: TRBJ2-1
clone_size: many
d_call: TRBD2
v_call: TRBV9

cdr3_nt: TGTGCCAGCAGGGGACGGGACCCCTCATACACCGGGGAGCTGTTTTTT
cdr3_aa: CASRGRDPSYTGELFF
cdr3_length: 16
j_call: TRBJ2-2
clone_size: many
d_call: NA
v_call: TRBV12-3/TRBV12-4

cdr3_nt: TGCAGTGCAGCGACAGTCTCCTACGAGCAGTACTTC
cdr3_aa: CSAATVSYEQYF
cdr3_length: 12
j_call: TRBJ2-7
clone_size: NA
d_call: NA
v_call: TRBV20-1

cdr3_nt: TGTGCCAGCAGTTCAGGAAATTACCAGCCCCAGCATTTT
cdr3_aa: CASSSGNYQPQHF
cdr3_length: 13
j_call: TRBJ1-5
clone_size: NA
d_call: NA
v_call: TRBV27

cdr3_nt: TGTGCCAGCAGCCAGGGCCCGACAGGGAGGAATGAGCAGTTCTTC
cdr3_aa: CASSQGPTGRNEQFF
cdr3_length: 15
j_call: TRBJ2-1
clone_size: many
d_call: NA
v_call: TRBV21-1

cdr3_nt: TGTGCCAGCTCACCCCGGGAGGACGGAAACATTCAGTACTTC
cdr3_aa: CASSPREDGNIQYF
cdr3_length: 14
j_call: TRBJ2-4
clone_size: few
d_call: TRBD2
v_call: TRBV18

cdr3_nt: TGCAGCGTTGGGCCAGGGGGCGAGCGGTCGCAGTACTTC
cdr3_aa: CSVGPGGERSQYF
cdr3_length: 13
j_call: TRBJ2-7
clone_size: many
d_call: TRBD1
v_call: TRBV29-1

cdr3_nt: TGTGCCAGCAGCCAAGCGGAGAAAGCTTTCTTT
cdr3_aa: CASSQAEKAFF
cdr3_length: 11
j_call: TRBJ1-1
clone_size: many
d_call: NA
v_call: TRBV12-3/TRBV12-4

cdr3_nt: TGCGCCAGCAGCCAAGACCAAGCGTGGGTCCAGTACTTC
cdr3_aa: CASSQDQAWVQYF
cdr3_length: 13
j_call: TRBJ2-5
clone_size: many
d_call: NA
v_call: TRBV4-1

cdr3_nt: TGTGCCAGCAGTTTGATGGCCCGGGAGGAGCAGTACTTC
cdr3_aa: CASSLMAREEQYF
cdr3_length: 13
j_call: TRBJ2-7
clone_size: NA
d_call: NA
v_call: TRBV12-3/TRBV12-4

cdr3_nt: TGCAGTGCTAGAGCGGCTAGCGGGATCCAAGAGCAGTACTTC
cdr3_aa: CSARAASGIQEQYF
cdr3_length: 14
j_call: TRBJ2-7
clone_size: many
d_call: TRBD2
v_call: TRBV20-1

cdr3_nt: TGCAGCGTTGAGGACGGTTTCTATGGCTACACCTTC
cdr3_aa: CSVEDGFYGYTF
cdr3_length: 12
j_call: TRBJ1-2
clone_size: few
d_call: NA
v_call: TRBV29-1

cdr3_nt: TGCAGCGTTGATGGGGGCGCGACCTCCTACAATGAGCAGTTCTTC
cdr3_aa: CSVDGGATSYNEQFF
cdr3_length: 15
j_call: TRBJ2-1
clone_size: NA
d_call: NA
v_call: TRBV29-1

cdr3_nt: TGCAGTGCTAGCCATATGGGGGGAAGCAATCAGCCCCAGCATTTT
cdr3_aa: CSASHMGGSNQPQHF
cdr3_length: 15
j_call: TRBJ1-5
clone_size: NA
d_call: NA
v_call: TRBV20-1

cdr3_nt: TGTGCCAGCAGCCTGACAGGGGAGGATACGCAGTATTTT
cdr3_aa: CASSLTGEDTQYF
cdr3_length: 13
j_call: TRBJ2-3
clone_size: many
d_call: TRBD1
v_call: TRBV5-4

cdr3_nt: TGTGCCAGCAGTTTAGGCGGAACCTCAACTAATGAGCAGTTCTTC
cdr3_aa: CASSLGGTSTNEQFF
cdr3_length: 15
j_call: TRBJ2-1
clone_size: NA
d_call: NA
v_call: TRBV12-3/TRBV12-4

cdr3_nt: TGCAGTGCTGGACGAAACTACGAGCAGTACTTC
cdr3_aa: CSAGRNYEQYF
cdr3_length: 11
j_call: TRBJ2-7
clone_size: few
d_call: NA
v_call: TRBV20-1

cdr3_nt: TGTGCCAGCAGCGCGGGACAAGGAAACATTCAGTACTTC
cdr3_aa: CASSAGQGNIQYF
cdr3_length: 13
j_call: TRBJ2-4
clone_size: many
d_call: NA
v_call: TRBV7-2